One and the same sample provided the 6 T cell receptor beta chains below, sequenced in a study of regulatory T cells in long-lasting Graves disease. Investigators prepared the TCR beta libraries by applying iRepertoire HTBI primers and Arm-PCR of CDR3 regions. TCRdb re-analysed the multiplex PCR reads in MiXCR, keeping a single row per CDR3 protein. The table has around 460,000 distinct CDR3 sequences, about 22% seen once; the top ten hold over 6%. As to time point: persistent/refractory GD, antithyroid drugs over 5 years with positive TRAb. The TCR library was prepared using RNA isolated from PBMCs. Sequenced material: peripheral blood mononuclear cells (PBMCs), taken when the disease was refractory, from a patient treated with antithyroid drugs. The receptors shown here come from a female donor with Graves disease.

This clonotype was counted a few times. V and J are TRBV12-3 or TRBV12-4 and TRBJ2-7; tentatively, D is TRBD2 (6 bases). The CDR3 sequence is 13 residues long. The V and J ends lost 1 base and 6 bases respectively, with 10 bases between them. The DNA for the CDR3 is TGTGCCAGCAGTTTAGTCAAGGGAGGCGAGCAGTACTTC. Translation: CASSLVKGGEQYF.

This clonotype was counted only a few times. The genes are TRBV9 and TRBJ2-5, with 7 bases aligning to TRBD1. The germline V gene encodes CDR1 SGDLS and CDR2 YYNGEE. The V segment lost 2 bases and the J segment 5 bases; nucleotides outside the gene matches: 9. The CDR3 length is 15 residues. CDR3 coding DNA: TGTGCCAGCAGCGTGACAGGGTTGGTCGTGGAGACCCAGTACTTC. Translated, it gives CASSVTGLVVETQYF.

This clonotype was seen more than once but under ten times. This CDR3 reads CAISEEGQNYGYTF. In DNA, the CDR3 is TGTGCCATCAGTGAGGAAGGGCAAAACTATGGCTACACCTTC. This sequence joins TRBV10-3 and TRBJ1-2; D is unclear. Germline V gene lookup returns CDR1 ENHRY and CDR2 SYGVKD. Trimming removed 2 bases at V and 2 bases at J, with 9 bases between. This CDR3 has 14 residues.

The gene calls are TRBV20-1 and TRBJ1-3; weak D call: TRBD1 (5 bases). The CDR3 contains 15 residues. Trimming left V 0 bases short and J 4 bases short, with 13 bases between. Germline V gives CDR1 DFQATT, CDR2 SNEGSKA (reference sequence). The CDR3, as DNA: TGCAGTGCTAGAGATATAAGGGGATCCGGAAACACCATATATTTT. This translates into CSARDIRGSGNTIYF.

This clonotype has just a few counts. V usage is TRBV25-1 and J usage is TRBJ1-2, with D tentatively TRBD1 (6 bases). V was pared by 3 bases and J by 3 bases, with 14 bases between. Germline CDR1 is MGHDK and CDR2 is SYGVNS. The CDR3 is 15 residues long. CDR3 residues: CASSDIQGGDYGYTF. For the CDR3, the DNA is TGTGCCAGCAGTGATATACAGGGAGGTGACTATGGCTACACCTTC.

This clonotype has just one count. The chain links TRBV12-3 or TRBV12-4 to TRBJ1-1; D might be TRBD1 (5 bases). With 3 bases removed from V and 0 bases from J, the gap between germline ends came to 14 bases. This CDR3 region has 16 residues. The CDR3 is CASSFVAGTMNTEAFF. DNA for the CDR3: TGTGCCAGCAGTTTTGTAGCAGGGACGATGAACACTGAAGCTTTCTTT.